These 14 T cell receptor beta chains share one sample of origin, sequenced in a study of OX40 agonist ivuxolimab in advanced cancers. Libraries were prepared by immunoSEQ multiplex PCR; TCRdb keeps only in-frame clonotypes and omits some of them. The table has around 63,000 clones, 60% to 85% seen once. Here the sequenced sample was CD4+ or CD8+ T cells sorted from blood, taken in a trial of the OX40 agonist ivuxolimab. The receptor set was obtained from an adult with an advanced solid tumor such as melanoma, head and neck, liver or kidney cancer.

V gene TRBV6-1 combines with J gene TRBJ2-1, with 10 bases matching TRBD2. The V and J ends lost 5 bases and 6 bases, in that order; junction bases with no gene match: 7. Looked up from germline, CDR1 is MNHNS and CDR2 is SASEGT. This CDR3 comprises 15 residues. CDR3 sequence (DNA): TGTGCCAGCAGTCCACTAGCGGGGCAATTCAATGAGCAGTTCTTC. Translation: CASSPLAGQFNEQFF.

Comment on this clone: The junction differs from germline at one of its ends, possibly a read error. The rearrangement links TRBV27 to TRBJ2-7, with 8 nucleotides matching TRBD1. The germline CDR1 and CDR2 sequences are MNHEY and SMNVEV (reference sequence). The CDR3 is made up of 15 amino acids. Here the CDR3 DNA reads TGTGCCAGCAGCTTATGGGGACAGGACTCCTACGAGCAGTACTTC. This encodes CASSLWGQDSYEQYF.

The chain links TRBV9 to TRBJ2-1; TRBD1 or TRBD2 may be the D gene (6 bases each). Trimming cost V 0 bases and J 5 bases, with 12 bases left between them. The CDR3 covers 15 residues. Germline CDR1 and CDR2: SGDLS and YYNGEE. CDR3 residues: CASSVDGGPNNEQFF. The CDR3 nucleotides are TGTGCCAGCAGCGTAGATGGGGGGCCGAACAATGAGCAGTTCTTC.

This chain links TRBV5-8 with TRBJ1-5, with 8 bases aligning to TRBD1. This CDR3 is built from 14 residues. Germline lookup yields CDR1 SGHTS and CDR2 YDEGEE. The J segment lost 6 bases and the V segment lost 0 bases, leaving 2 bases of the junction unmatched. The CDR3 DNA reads TGTGCCAGCAGCTTGGCAGGGGGCGGTCAGCCCCAGCATTTT. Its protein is CASSLAGGGQPQHF. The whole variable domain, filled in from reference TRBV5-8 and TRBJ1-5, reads EAGVTQSPTHLIKTRGQQATLRCSPISGHTSVYWYQQALGLGLQFLLWYDEGEERNRGNFPPRFSGRQFPNYSSELNVNALELEDSALYLCASSLAGGGQPQHFGDGTRLSIL.

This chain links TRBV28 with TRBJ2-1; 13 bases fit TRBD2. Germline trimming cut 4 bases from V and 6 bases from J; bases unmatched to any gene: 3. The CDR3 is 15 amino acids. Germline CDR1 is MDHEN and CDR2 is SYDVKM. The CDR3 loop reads CASSWGTSGVNEQFF. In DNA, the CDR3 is TGTGCCAGCAGTTGGGGGACTAGCGGGGTCAATGAGCAGTTCTTC.

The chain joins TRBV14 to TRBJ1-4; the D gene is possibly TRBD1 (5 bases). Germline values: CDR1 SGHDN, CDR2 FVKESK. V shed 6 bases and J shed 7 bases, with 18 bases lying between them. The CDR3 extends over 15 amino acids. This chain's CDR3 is CASSQRGARAEKLFF. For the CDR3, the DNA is TGTGCCAGCAGTCAGAGGGGTGCACGGGCTGAAAAACTGTTTTTT.

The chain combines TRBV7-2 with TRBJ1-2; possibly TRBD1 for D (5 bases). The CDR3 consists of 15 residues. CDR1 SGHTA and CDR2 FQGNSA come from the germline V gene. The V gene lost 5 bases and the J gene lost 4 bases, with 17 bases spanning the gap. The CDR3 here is CASSKRTDISYGYTF. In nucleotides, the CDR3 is TGTGCCAGCAGCAAACGGACGGACATCAGCTATGGCTACACCTTC.

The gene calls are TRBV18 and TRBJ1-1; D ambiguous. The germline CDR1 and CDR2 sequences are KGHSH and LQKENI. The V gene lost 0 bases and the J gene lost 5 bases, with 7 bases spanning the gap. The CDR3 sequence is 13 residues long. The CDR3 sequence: CASSPPWETEAFF. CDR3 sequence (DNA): TGTGCCAGCTCACCACCATGGGAAACTGAAGCTTTCTTT.

The DNA for the CDR3 is TGTGCCAGCAGCTTAGGGACAGGGGACCAAGAGACCCAGTACTTC. It yields the protein CASSLGTGDQETQYF. V usage is TRBV7-3 and J usage is TRBJ2-5, with 10 bases that match TRBD1. Germline trimming cut 2 bases from V and 0 bases from J; bases unmatched to any gene: 0. This CDR3 has 15 amino acids. The germline V gene has CDR1 SGHTA and CDR2 FQGTGA.

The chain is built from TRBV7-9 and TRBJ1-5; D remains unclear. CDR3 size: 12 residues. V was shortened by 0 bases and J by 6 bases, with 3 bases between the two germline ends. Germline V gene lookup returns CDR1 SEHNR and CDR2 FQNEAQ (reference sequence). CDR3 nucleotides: TGTGCCAGCAGCTTAGCGGGTCAGCCCCAGCATTTT. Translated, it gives CASSLAGQPQHF.

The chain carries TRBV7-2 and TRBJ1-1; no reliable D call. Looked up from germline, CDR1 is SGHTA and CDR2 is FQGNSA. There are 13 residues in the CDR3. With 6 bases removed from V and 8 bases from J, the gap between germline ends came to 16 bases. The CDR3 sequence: CASRGTRTAEAFF. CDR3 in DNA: TGTGCCAGCAGGGGTACGAGGACGGCGGAAGCTTTCTTT.

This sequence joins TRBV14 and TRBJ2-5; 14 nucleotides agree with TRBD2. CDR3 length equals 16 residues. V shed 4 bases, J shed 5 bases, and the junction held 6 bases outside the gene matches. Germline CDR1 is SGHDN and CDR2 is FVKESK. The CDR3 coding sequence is TGTGCCAGCAGCCCCGGGACTAGCGGGAGCTTGGAGACCCAGTACTTC. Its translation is CASSPGTSGSLETQYF. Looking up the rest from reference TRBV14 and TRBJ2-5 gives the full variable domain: EAGVTQFPSHSVIEKGQTVTLRCDPISGHDNLYWYRRVMGKEIKFLLHFVKESKQDESGMPNNRFLAERTGGTYSTLKVQPAELEDSGVYFCASSPGTSGSLETQYFGPGTRLLVL.

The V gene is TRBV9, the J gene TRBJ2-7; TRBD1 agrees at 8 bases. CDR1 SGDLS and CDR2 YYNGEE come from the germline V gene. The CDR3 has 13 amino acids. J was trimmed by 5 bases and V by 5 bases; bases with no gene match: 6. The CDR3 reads CASSTGQVHEQYF. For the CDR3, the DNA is TGTGCCAGCAGTACGGGACAGGTCCACGAGCAGTACTTC.

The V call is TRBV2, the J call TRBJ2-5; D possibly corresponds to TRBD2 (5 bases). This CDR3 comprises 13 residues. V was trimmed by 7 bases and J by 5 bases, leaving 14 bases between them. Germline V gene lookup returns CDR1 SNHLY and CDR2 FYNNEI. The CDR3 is CASKPSSGETQYF. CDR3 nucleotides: TGTGCCAGCAAGCCTAGCTCGGGGGAGACCCAGTACTTC.